One and the same sample provided the 23 T cell receptor beta chains below, sequenced in a study of human T cells and chemical hapten exposure. Sample time point: patch test 1, 2 weeks after DPC sensitization. This sample's treatment: therapeutic diphenylcyclopropenone sensitization with weekly scalp DPC. TCRdb recomputed calls from the RACE reads with MiXCR, one row per CDR3 protein. This table has a few hundred thousand distinct CDR3 sequences, approximately 5.1% appearing once. This specimen consisted of whole blood, obtained in connection with sensitization to the hapten diphenylcyclopropenone (DPC). Receptor source: a woman in her 50s with alopecia areata. Some clones in this sample may be carry-over from other donors' samples.

Ten or more counts support this clonotype. The chain carries TRBV29-1 and TRBJ1-2, with D possibly being TRBD1 (5 bases). The CDR3 spans 13 residues. Germline loops: CDR1 SQVTM, CDR2 ANQGSEA. V was clipped by 2 bases and J by 3 bases, with 10 bases between them. The CDR3 spells CSVEQGGDYGYTF. The CDR3 DNA follows: TGCAGCGTTGAACAGGGCGGCGACTATGGCTACACCTTC.

This chain uses TRBV20-1 with TRBJ1-5, with TRBD1 as a possible D gene (5 bases). Deletions cut 1 base from V and 6 bases from J, with 13 bases between. This CDR3 is 14 amino acids long. From germline, CDR1 is DFQATT and CDR2 SNEGSKA (reference sequence). CDR3 residues: CSARAGTGGQPQHF. The CDR3 DNA reads TGCAGTGCTAGAGCAGGGACGGGAGGTCAGCCCCAGCATTTT.

This clonotype was counted ten times or more. The chain links TRBV29-1 to TRBJ2-7; D is undetermined. The length of the CDR3 is 11 residues. V lost 6 bases to trimming and J lost 7 bases, with 13 bases between them. The germline gives CDR1 SQVTM, CDR2 ANQGSEA. The DNA of the CDR3 is TGCAGCGTCGTCGCCAGTACGGAGCAGTACTTC. Translating it yields CSVVASTEQYF.

The V call is TRBV28, the J call TRBJ2-7; 10 bases agree with TRBD2. The germline CDR1 and CDR2 sequences are MDHEN and SYDVKM. J gave up 1 base and V 3 bases, and 6 bases lay outside the gene matches. This CDR3 is built from 16 residues. The CDR3 coding sequence is TGTGCCAGCAGTTTCCCGGCTAGCGGGGGTTCCTACGAGCAGTACTTC. Protein product: CASSFPASGGSYEQYF.

This clonotype was recorded at least ten times. The V and J genes are TRBV20-1 and TRBJ2-1; a possible D gene is TRBD2 (6 bases). This CDR3 has 13 amino acids. V lost 5 bases and J lost 3, with 11 bases in between. The germline V gene encodes CDR1 DFQATT and CDR2 SNEGSKA (reference sequence). CDR3 amino acids: CSAPGTFYNEQFF. CDR3 sequence (DNA): TGCAGTGCTCCCGGGACTTTCTACAATGAGCAGTTCTTC.

On this clonotype: Being one base from a much bigger clone, this may be a read error. The rearrangement uses TRBV20-1 and TRBJ1-2; D perhaps matches TRBD1 (5 bases). CDR3 size: 14 residues. Germline V lookup: CDR1 DFQATT, CDR2 SNEGSKA (reference sequence). V lost 3 bases, J lost 4 bases, and 15 bases lay in between. This CDR3 is CSARVLGAVYGYTF. The CDR3 nucleotides read TGCAGTGCTAGGGTATTAGGGGCGGTCTATGGCTACACCTTC.

This clonotype was seen repeatedly, ten times or more. The J gene is TRBJ1-2, the V gene TRBV12-3 or TRBV12-4; TRBD1 aligns across 7 bases. The CDR3 is 13 amino acids. With 6 bases clipped from V and 2 bases from J, the junction kept 3 bases outside the gene matches. CDR3 bases: TGTGCCAGCAGATTACAGGGGAACTATGGCTACACCTTC. Protein sequence: CASRLQGNYGYTF.

This clonotype was detected many times. The chain is built from TRBV5-1 and TRBJ1-1, with a tentative D call TRBD1 (6 bases). CDR1 is SGHRS, CDR2 YFSETQ, per germline. This CDR3 region has 14 residues. Trimming took off 3 bases at V and 4 bases at J, with 13 bases between the two ends. CDR3 loop: CASSSALQGTEAFF. In DNA, the CDR3 is TGCGCCAGCAGCTCGGCCCTACAGGGCACTGAAGCTTTCTTT.

The table lists this clonotype with a few counts. The rearrangement joins TRBV7-2 to TRBJ2-3; the D is unclear. Germline values: CDR1 SGHTA, CDR2 FQGNSA. This CDR3 has 12 amino acids. V lost 4 bases, J lost 10 bases, and 12 bases lay in between. The CDR3 nucleotides read TGTGCCAGCAGCTACATCGAGAGTTCGCAGTATTTT. Amino acids: CASSYIESSQYF.

This clonotype was recorded at least ten times. The genes are TRBV27 and TRBJ2-7; possible D gene TRBD2, 6 bases. The ends were cut back, 6 bases at V and 0 bases at J, with 15 bases in the middle. CDR1 and CDR2 from the germline V gene are MNHEY and SMNVEV (reference sequence). The CDR3 loop spans 15 amino acids. CDR3 residues: CASSFGGLSSYEQYF. Written as DNA, the CDR3 is TGTGCCAGCAGCTTCGGAGGGTTAAGCTCCTACGAGCAGTACTTC.

This chain uses TRBV6-6 with TRBJ1-6, with a weak D call TRBD1 (5 bases). The CDR3 contains 14 residues. Germline-derived CDR1 and CDR2 are MNHNY and SVGAGI (reference sequence). Trimming removed 6 bases at V and 4 bases at J, with 10 bases between. The CDR3 loop reads CASRDSGYNSPLHF. The CDR3 DNA reads as TGTGCCAGCAGAGACAGCGGTTATAATTCACCCCTCCACTTT.

This clonotype showed up many times. The chain is built from TRBV4-1 and TRBJ1-6; the D gene is possibly TRBD1 (6 bases). The germline V and J ends were trimmed by 3 bases and 4 bases, with 10 bases remaining between them. This CDR3 has 15 amino acids. CDR1 and CDR2 (germline): MGHRA, YSYEKL. This CDR3 is CASSHVQGYNSPLHF. The CDR3 DNA reads TGCGCCAGCAGCCATGTACAGGGTTATAATTCACCCCTCCACTTT.

This clonotype was detected ten times or more. This chain's CDR3 is CSARDSTGVFHPNEQFF. The CDR3 DNA is TGCAGTGCTAGAGATAGCACAGGGGTTTTCCACCCCAATGAGCAGTTCTTC. This chain links TRBV20-1 with TRBJ2-1; 7 nucleotides match TRBD1. Germline assignment: CDR1 DFQATT and CDR2 SNEGSKA (reference sequence). The CDR3 spans 17 residues. V trimming: 0 bases; J trimming: 6 bases; junction bases outside the gene matches: 14.

This clonotype was seen ten or more times. In DNA, the CDR3 is TGTGCCAGCAGCCAGGTGGGGGCGCGAAATGAGCAGTTCTTC. It is translated as CASSQVGARNEQFF. This chain links TRBV4-2 with TRBJ2-1; D is perhaps TRBD1 (6 bases). The germline V and J ends were trimmed by 3 bases and 7 bases, with 13 bases remaining between them. Looked up from germline, CDR1 is LGHNA and CDR2 is YNFKEQ. CDR3 length: 14 residues.

This clonotype was detected ten times or more. The chain joins TRBV12-3 or TRBV12-4 to TRBJ2-3; 9 bases match TRBD2. Germline trimming cut 6 bases from V and 3 bases from J; bases unmatched to any gene: 7. The CDR3 has 15 amino acids. The CDR3 DNA is TGTGCCAGCAGCGAGACTAGCGGAGTAACAGATACGCAGTATTTT. It encodes CASSETSGVTDTQYF.

There are a few counts of this clonotype. This chain uses TRBV18 with TRBJ1-1, with no clear D. Trimming stripped 2 bases from V and 2 bases from J, with 9 bases between. Germline lookup yields CDR1 KGHSH and CDR2 LQKENI. The CDR3 loop spans 14 amino acids. CDR3 nucleotide sequence: TGTGCCAGCTCACCATTGGAGGGTAACACTGAAGCTTTCTTT. It is translated as CASSPLEGNTEAFF.

This clonotype was detected ten times or more. The chain combines TRBV6-5 with TRBJ2-7, with a weak D call TRBD1 (6 bases). The CDR3 loop spans 15 amino acids. The germline V and J ends were trimmed by 4 bases and 2 bases, with 15 bases remaining between them. Germline loops: CDR1 MNHEY, CDR2 SVGAGI. For the CDR3, the DNA is TGTGCCAGCAGTTTGGGCACAGGGCCGACCTACGAGCAGTACTTC. It yields the protein CASSLGTGPTYEQYF.

This clonotype has ten or more counts. This rearrangement joins TRBV6-5 to TRBJ2-3; 12 positions agree with TRBD2. V dropped 5 bases and J dropped 5; count of bases not matched to a gene: 5. CDR1 and CDR2 from the germline V gene are MNHEY and SVGAGI. This CDR3 is built from 15 residues. The CDR3 DNA reads TGTGCCAGCAGTACGGGGACTAGCGGGTTAGATACGCAGTATTTT. This codes for CASSTGTSGLDTQYF.

The V call is TRBV12-3 or TRBV12-4, the J call TRBJ2-1; D is possibly TRBD2 (6 bases). V lost 6 bases to trimming and J lost 8 bases, with 20 bases between them. The CDR3 loop spans 15 amino acids. In nucleotides, the CDR3 is TGTGCCAGCAGCCCGGCAGGGAGGTTTAAAGATGAGCAGTTCTTC. Its translation: CASSPAGRFKDEQFF.

Ten or more counts support this clonotype. V is TRBV10-3 and J is TRBJ2-3; D is unresolved. In germline, CDR1 is ENHRY, CDR2 SYGVKD. This CDR3 region has 14 residues. V dropped 2 bases and J dropped 3 bases, with 9 bases sitting between them. The CDR3 coding sequence is TGTGCCATCAGTGAGGGGATCAGTACAGATACGCAGTATTTT. Encoded protein: CAISEGISTDTQYF.

The table lists this clonotype with many counts. The CDR3 nucleotides read TGCAGCGCACGAGTCGGGGCCCGCGAGCAGTACTTC. Its translation: CSARVGAREQYF. The chain recombines TRBV29-1 with TRBJ2-7; the D call may be TRBD1 or TRBD2 (5 bases each). V was pared by 7 bases and J by 6 bases, with 16 bases between. Germline V gene sequence: CDR1 SQVTM, CDR2 ANQGSEA. This CDR3 contains 12 residues.

This clonotype was recorded at least ten times. The gene calls are TRBV10-3 and TRBJ2-1; D call uncertain. V was cut by 0 bases and J by 7 bases, with 1 base left in between. Germline CDR1 ENHRY, CDR2 SYGVKD. This CDR3 comprises 11 residues. The CDR3 reads CAISESNEQFF. The CDR3 DNA reads TGTGCCATCAGTGAGTCGAATGAGCAGTTCTTC.

This clonotype was counted many times. The V call is TRBV4-2, the J call TRBJ1-5; D gene unclear. Looked up from germline, CDR1 is LGHNA and CDR2 is YNFKEQ. Deletions cut 2 bases from V and 9 bases from J, with 5 bases between. The CDR3 consists of 11 residues. CDR3 DNA sequence: TGTGCCAGCAGCCAACAACTGCCCCAGCATTTT. Its translation: CASSQQLPQHF.